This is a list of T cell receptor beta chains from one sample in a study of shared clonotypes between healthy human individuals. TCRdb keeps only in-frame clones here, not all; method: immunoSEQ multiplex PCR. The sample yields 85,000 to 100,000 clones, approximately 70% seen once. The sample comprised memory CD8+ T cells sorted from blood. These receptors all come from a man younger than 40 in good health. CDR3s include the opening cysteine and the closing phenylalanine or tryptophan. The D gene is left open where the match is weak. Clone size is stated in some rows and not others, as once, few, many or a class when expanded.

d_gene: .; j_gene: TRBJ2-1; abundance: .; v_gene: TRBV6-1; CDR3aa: CATQYEGPYNEQFF; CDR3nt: TGTGCCACCCAGTACGAGGGGCCCTACAATGAGCAGTTCTTC
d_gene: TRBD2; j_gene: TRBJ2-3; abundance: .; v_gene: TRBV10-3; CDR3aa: CAIRREGPDTQYF; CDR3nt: TGTGCCATCCGGCGGGAGGGCCCAGATACGCAGTATTTT
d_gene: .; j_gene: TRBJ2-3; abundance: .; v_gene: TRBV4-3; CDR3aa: CASSLRLDERQYF; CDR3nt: TGCGCCAGCAGCCTGCGCCTCGACGAGAGGCAGTATTTT
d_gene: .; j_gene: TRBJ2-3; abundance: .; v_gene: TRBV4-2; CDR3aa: CASSSATGPDTQYF; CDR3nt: TGTGCCAGCAGCTCGGCTACGGGTCCAGATACGCAGTATTTT
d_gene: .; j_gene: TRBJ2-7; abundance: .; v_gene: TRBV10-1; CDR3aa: CASSESLGSYEQYF; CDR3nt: TGCGCCAGCAGTGAGTCCCTGGGCTCCTACGAGCAGTACTTC
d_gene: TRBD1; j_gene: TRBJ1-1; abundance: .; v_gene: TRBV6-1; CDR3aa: CASRDRENTEAFF; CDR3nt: TGTGCCAGCCGGGACAGGGAAAACACTGAAGCTTTCTTT
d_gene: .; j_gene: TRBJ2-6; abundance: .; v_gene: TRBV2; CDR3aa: CASRGSGANVLTF; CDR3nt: TGTGCCAGCAGAGGATCTGGGGCCAACGTCCTGACTTTC
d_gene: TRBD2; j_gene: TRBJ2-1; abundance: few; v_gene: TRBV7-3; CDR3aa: CASSLNSGSYGEQFF; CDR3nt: TGTGCCAGCAGCTTGAATAGCGGGAGTTACGGTGAGCAGTTCTTC
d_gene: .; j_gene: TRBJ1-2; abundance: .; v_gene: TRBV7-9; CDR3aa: CASSSSFVNNYGYTF; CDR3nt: TGTGCCAGCAGCTCGAGCTTTGTCAATAACTATGGCTACACCTTC
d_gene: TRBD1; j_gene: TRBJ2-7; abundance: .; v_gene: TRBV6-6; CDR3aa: CASSYGTGGYEQYF; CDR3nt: TGTGCCAGCAGTTACGGGACAGGGGGCTACGAGCAGTACTTC
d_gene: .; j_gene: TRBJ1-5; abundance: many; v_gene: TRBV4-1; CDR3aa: CASSQAPGGGDQPQHF; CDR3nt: TGCGCCAGCAGCCAAGCCCCTGGGGGAGGGGATCAGCCCCAGCATTTT
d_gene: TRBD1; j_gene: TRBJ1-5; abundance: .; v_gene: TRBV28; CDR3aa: CASSFQGANNQPQHF; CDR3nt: TGTGCCAGCAGTTTTCAGGGGGCTAACAATCAGCCCCAGCATTTT
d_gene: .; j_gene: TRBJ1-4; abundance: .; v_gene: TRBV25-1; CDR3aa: CASSVQDRANEKLFF; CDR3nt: TGTGCCAGCAGTGTACAAGACAGAGCGAATGAAAAACTGTTTTTT
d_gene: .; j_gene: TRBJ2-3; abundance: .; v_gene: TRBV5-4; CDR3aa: CASSPRADITDTQYF; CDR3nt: TGTGCCAGCAGCCCACGAGCGGATATCACAGATACGCAGTATTTT
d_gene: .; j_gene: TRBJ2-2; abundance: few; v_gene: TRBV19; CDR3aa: CASSMDWTGELFF; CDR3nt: TGTGCCAGTAGTATGGACTGGACCGGGGAGCTGTTTTTT
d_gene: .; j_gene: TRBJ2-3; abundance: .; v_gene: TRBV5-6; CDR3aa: CASSLAQDSYTDTQYF; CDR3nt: TGTGCCAGCAGCTTGGCACAGGACTCATACACAGATACGCAGTATTTT
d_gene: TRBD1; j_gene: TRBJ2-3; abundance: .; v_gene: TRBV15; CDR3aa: CATSRAGQATDTQYF; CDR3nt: TGTGCCACCAGCAGAGCAGGACAGGCCACAGATACGCAGTATTTT
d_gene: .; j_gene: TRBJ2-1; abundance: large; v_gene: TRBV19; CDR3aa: CASNGGEVYNEQFF; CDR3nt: TGTGCCAGTAACGGGGGAGAGGTCTACAATGAGCAGTTCTTC
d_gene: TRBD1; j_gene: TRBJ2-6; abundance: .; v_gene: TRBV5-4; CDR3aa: CASSRSTGSGANVLTF; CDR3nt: TGTGCCAGCAGCCGTTCGACAGGGTCGGGGGCCAACGTCCTGACTTTC
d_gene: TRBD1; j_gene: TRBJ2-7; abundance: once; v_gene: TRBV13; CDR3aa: CASRAGTGGEQYF; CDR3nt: TGTGCCAGCAGGGCCGGGACAGGGGGCGAGCAGTACTTC
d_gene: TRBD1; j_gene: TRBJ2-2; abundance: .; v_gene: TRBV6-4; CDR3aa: CASGETGDTGELFF; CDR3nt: TGTGCCAGCGGGGAGACAGGGGACACCGGGGAGCTGTTTTTT
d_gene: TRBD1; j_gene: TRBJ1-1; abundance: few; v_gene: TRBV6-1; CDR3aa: CASGGQENTEAFF; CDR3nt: TGTGCCAGCGGAGGACAGGAGAACACTGAAGCTTTCTTT
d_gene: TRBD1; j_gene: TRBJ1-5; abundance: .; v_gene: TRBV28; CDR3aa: CAICEAGTGGSQPQHF; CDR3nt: TGTGCCATCTGTGAAGCCGGGACAGGGGGGAGTCAGCCCCAGCATTTT
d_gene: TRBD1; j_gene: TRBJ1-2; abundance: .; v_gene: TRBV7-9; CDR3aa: CASSRDRSYYGYTF; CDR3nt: TGTGCCAGCAGCCGGGACAGAAGCTACTATGGCTACACCTTC
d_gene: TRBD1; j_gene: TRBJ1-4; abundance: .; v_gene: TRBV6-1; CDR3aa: CASSVGQGGNEKLFF; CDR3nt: TGTGCCAGCAGTGTCGGACAGGGGGGAAATGAAAAACTGTTTTTT
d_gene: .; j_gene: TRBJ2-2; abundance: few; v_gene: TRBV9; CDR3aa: CASSVVAGELFF; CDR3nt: TGTGCCAGCAGCGTAGTGGCCGGGGAGCTGTTTTTT
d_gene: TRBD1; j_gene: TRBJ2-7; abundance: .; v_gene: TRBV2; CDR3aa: CATIHPWQGAYEQYF; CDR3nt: TGTGCCACCATCCATCCTTGGCAGGGGGCTTACGAGCAGTACTTC
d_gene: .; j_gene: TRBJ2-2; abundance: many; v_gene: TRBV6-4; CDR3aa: CASSDGGAGELFF; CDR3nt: TGTGCCAGCAGTGACGGCGGCGCCGGGGAGCTGTTTTTT
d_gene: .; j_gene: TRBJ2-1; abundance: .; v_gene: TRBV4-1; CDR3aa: CASSQEDRNEQFF; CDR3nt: TGCGCCAGCAGCCAAGAAGACCGCAATGAGCAGTTCTTC
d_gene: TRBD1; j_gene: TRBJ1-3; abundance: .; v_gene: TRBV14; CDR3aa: CASSRGQISGNTIYF; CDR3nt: TGTGCCAGCAGCCGGGGACAGATCTCTGGAAACACCATATATTTT
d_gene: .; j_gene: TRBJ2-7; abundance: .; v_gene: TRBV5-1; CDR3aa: CASSLAGIPYEQYF; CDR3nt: TGCGCCAGCAGCTTGGCGGGGATCCCTTACGAGCAGTACTTC
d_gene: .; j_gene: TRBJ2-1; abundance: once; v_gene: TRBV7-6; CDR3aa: CASSFSGSSYNEQFF; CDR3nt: TGTGCCAGCAGCTTCAGCGGAAGCTCCTACAATGAGCAGTTCTTC
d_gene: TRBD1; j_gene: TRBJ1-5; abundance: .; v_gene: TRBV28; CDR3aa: CASSWQGGNGNQPQHF; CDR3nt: TGTGCCAGCAGTTGGCAGGGGGGAAATGGCAATCAGCCCCAGCATTTT